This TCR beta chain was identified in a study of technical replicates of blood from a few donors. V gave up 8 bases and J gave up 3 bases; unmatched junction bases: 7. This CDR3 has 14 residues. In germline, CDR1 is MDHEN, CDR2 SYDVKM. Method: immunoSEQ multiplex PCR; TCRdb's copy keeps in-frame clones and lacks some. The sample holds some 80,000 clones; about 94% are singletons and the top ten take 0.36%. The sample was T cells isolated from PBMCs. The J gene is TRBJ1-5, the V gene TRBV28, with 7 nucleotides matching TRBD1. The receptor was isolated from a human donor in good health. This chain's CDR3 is CASGGQDPNQPQHF. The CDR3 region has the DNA TGTGCCAGCGGAGGACAGGATCCCAATCAGCCCCAGCATTTT.